Listed below are T cell receptor beta chains from one sample, sequenced in a study of T-cell reconstitution after alpha-beta-depleted transplantation in children. MiXCR was run by TCRdb on the PCR reads, yielding one entry per CDR3 protein. There are 600,000 to 700,000 distinct CDR3 sequences in the sample; around 13% occur only once, and roughly 0.77% lies in the top ten. This specimen was PBMCs, taken before TCRalphabeta/CD19-depleted stem cell transplant. These receptors originate from a girl aged 2-9 years with congenital amegakaryocytic thrombocytopenia, due to receive a stem cell transplant. Both conserved end residues are part of each CDR3. D genes are given only for firm matches. Clone size is stated in some rows and not others, as once, few, many or a class when expanded.

CDR3 length | J gene | clone size | D gene | V gene | CDR3 protein | CDR3 DNA
14 | TRBJ2-3 | NA | NA | TRBV9 | CASSVALLGDTQYF | TGTGCCAGCAGCGTAGCGCTCCTGGGGGATACGCAGTATTTT
14 | TRBJ2-3 | NA | NA | TRBV12-3/TRBV12-4 | CASSFPLVPDTQYF | TGTGCCAGCAGTTTCCCGCTAGTTCCAGATACGCAGTATTTT
14 | TRBJ2-3 | NA | NA | TRBV19 | CASSIYGGTDTQYF | TGTGCCAGTAGTATTTACGGGGGCACAGATACGCAGTATTTT
13 | TRBJ2-1 | many | TRBD2 | TRBV6-4 | CASSEGVGTKQFF | TGTGCCAGCAGTGAAGGAGTCGGGACTAAGCAGTTCTTC
11 | TRBJ2-1 | many | NA | TRBV5-1 | CASSFESEQFF | TGCGCCAGCAGCTTCGAGTCGGAGCAGTTCTTC
15 | TRBJ2-7 | NA | TRBD2 | TRBV20-1 | CSAPQTSGSLYEQYF | TGCAGTGCGCCCCAGACTAGCGGGAGCCTCTACGAGCAGTACTTC
16 | TRBJ2-5 | NA | NA | TRBV24-1 | CATSDFPSGSGETQYF | TGTGCCACCAGTGATTTCCCCTCCGGGTCGGGGGAGACCCAGTACTTC
11 | TRBJ2-7 | many | NA | TRBV6-9 | CASRQKDEQYF | TGTGCCAGCAGGCAGAAGGACGAGCAGTACTTC
14 | TRBJ1-4 | few | TRBD1 | TRBV7-9 | CASSEGQGGEKLFF | TGTGCCAGCAGCGAGGGACAGGGAGGCGAAAAACTGTTTTTT
13 | TRBJ2-1 | many | NA | TRBV12-3/TRBV12-4 | CASSPDRSNEQFF | TGTGCCAGCAGTCCTGACAGGAGCAATGAGCAGTTCTTC
14 | TRBJ2-3 | NA | NA | TRBV30 | CAWSVNSNTDTQYF | TGTGCCTGGAGTGTAAACTCGAACACAGATACGCAGTATTTT
18 | TRBJ2-1 | few | NA | TRBV28 | CASSLDAFGAFSYNEQFF | TGTGCCAGCAGTTTAGACGCGTTCGGGGCGTTCTCCTACAATGAGCAGTTCTTC
16 | TRBJ2-7 | many | TRBD2 | TRBV20-1 | CSARDLLTSGTYEQYF | TGCAGTGCTAGAGATCTTCTGACTAGCGGAACCTACGAGCAGTACTTC
13 | TRBJ2-1 | many | NA | TRBV29-1 | CSVPRGGANEQFF | TGCAGCGTTCCGAGAGGGGGTGCCAATGAGCAGTTCTTC
18 | TRBJ2-1 | many | TRBD2 | TRBV5-1 | CASSLIAGGPGSYNEQFF | TGCGCCAGCAGCTTGATAGCGGGAGGGCCCGGCTCCTACAATGAGCAGTTCTTC
16 | TRBJ1-1 | many | NA | TRBV29-1 | CSVEGAGTLGNTEAFF | TGCAGCGTTGAAGGCGCCGGGACATTGGGGAACACTGAAGCTTTCTTT
12 | TRBJ2-1 | many | NA | TRBV7-9 | CASRLRGNEQFF | TGTGCCAGCAGGTTGAGGGGAAATGAGCAGTTCTTC
17 | TRBJ2-5 | few | NA | TRBV7-8 | CASSFPAGLMYQETQYF | TGTGCCAGCAGCTTCCCCGCAGGCCTTATGTACCAAGAGACCCAGTACTTC
18 | TRBJ2-7 | NA | NA | TRBV11-2 | CASSLTGNNNFRSYEQYF | TGTGCCAGCAGCTTAACAGGGAACAATAACTTCAGATCCTACGAGCAGTACTTC
15 | TRBJ2-3 | many | TRBD2 | TRBV20-1 | CSARDLLASTDTQYF | TGCAGTGCTAGAGATCTACTAGCGTCCACAGATACGCAGTATTTT
16 | TRBJ2-7 | many | TRBD2 | TRBV7-2 | CASSADGTSGIYEQYF | TGTGCCAGCAGCGCCGACGGGACTAGCGGGATCTACGAGCAGTACTTC
15 | TRBJ1-1 | many | TRBD1 | TRBV7-9 | CASSSGTGMNTEAFF | TGTGCCAGCAGCTCCGGGACAGGCATGAACACTGAAGCTTTCTTT
16 | TRBJ2-7 | NA | NA | TRBV28 | CASAHRRGIISYEQYF | TGTGCCAGCGCCCATCGACGGGGCATAATCTCCTACGAGCAGTACTTC
17 | TRBJ2-3 | NA | TRBD2 | TRBV7-9 | CASSFKGVAGALDTQYF | TGTGCCAGCAGCTTCAAGGGGGTAGCGGGAGCATTAGATACGCAGTATTTT
15 | TRBJ2-1 | many | TRBD2 | TRBV27 | CASSFLAGGDNEQFF | TGTGCCAGCAGCTTCCTAGCGGGAGGTGACAATGAGCAGTTCTTC
14 | TRBJ1-3 | many | TRBD1 | TRBV20-1 | CSALGDSKGNTIYF | TGCAGTGCTCTCGGGGACAGTAAAGGAAACACCATATATTTT
15 | TRBJ2-3 | many | NA | TRBV12-3/TRBV12-4 | CASSPSVIVTDTQYF | TGTGCCAGCAGCCCATCCGTAATCGTCACAGATACGCAGTATTTT
18 | TRBJ2-3 | many | TRBD2 | TRBV6-5 | CASSYASGRAAFTDTQYF | TGTGCCAGCAGTTACGCTAGCGGGAGAGCGGCTTTCACTGATACGCAGTATTTT
14 | TRBJ2-7 | many | NA | TRBV20-1 | CSAKTEGVSYEQYF | TGCAGTGCGAAGACCGAGGGCGTCTCCTACGAGCAGTACTTC
14 | TRBJ2-3 | many | NA | TRBV20-1 | CSARDPGGTDTQYF | TGCAGTGCTAGAGATCCTGGGGGAACAGATACGCAGTATTTT
15 | TRBJ1-1 | NA | TRBD1 | TRBV7-8 | CASSRDRVGWTEAFF | TGTGCCAGCAGCCGAGACAGGGTTGGATGGACTGAAGCTTTCTTT
15 | TRBJ2-1 | many | TRBD2 | TRBV5-1 | CASSEGLAGVNEQFF | TGCGCCAGCAGCGAGGGACTAGCGGGAGTGAATGAGCAGTTCTTC
14 | TRBJ2-7 | few | TRBD2 | TRBV7-8 | CASSSYGTSGREYF | TGTGCCAGCAGCTCGTACGGGACTAGCGGGAGAGAGTACTTC
16 | TRBJ2-2 | many | NA | TRBV7-2 | CASSLGPGPNTGELFF | TGTGCCAGCAGCTTAGGTCCAGGGCCCAACACCGGGGAGCTGTTTTTT
15 | TRBJ2-1 | many | TRBD2 | TRBV15 | CATSIRISTSPEQFF | TGTGCCACCAGCATACGAATCTCGACTAGCCCTGAGCAGTTCTTC
12 | TRBJ2-7 | NA | NA | TRBV30 | CAWSTDQGEQYF | TGTGCCTGGAGCACCGACCAGGGCGAGCAGTACTTC
16 | TRBJ2-1 | many | TRBD2 | TRBV12-3/TRBV12-4 | CASRHILAGGYNEQFF | TGTGCCAGCAGACACATACTAGCGGGAGGGTACAATGAGCAGTTCTTC
14 | TRBJ2-3 | many | TRBD2 | TRBV20-1 | CSAGLADGTDTQYF | TGCAGTGCCGGACTAGCGGATGGCACAGATACGCAGTATTTT
14 | TRBJ2-5 | few | TRBD1 | TRBV12-3/TRBV12-4 | CASRLGQIQETQYF | TGTGCCAGCAGGCTGGGACAGATCCAAGAGACCCAGTACTTC
15 | TRBJ2-5 | many | NA | TRBV9 | CASSASTGTKETQYF | TGTGCCAGCAGCGCTTCCACCGGGACCAAAGAGACCCAGTACTTC
17 | TRBJ2-7 | NA | NA | TRBV29-1 | CSVGGRPGETSPYEQYF | TGCAGCGTTGGAGGGAGACCGGGGGAAACCAGTCCCTACGAGCAGTACTTC
16 | TRBJ2-7 | many | NA | TRBV12-5 | CASGSPSVQALYEQYF | TGTGCTAGTGGTAGTCCTAGTGTTCAGGCCCTCTACGAGCAGTACTTC